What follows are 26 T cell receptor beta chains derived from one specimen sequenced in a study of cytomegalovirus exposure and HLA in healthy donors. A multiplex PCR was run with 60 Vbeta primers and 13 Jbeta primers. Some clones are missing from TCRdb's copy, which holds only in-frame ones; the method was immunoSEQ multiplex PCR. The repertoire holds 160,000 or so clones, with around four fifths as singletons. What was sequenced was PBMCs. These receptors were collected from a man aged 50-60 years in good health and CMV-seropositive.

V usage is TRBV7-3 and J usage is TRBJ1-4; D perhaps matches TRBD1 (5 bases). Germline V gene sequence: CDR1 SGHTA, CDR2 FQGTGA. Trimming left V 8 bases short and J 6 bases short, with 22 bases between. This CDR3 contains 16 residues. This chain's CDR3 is CASELGVPPTDEKLFF. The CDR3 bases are TGTGCCAGCGAATTAGGGGTCCCCCCGACGGATGAAAAACTGTTTTTT.

The CDR3 DNA sequence: TGCAGCGTCGGAACCGGGACAGGGACTCACGAGCAGTACTTC. Translation: CSVGTGTGTHEQYF. The gene calls are TRBV29-1 and TRBJ2-7, with 9 bases that match TRBD1. Germline lookup yields CDR1 SQVTM and CDR2 ANQGSEA. The CDR3 length is 14 residues. Unmatched junction bases numbered 11, after V lost 6 bases and J lost 5 bases.

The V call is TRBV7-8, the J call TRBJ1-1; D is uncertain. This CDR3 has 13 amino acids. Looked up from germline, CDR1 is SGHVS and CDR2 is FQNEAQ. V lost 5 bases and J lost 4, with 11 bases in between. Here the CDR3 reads CASSVPTGTEAFF. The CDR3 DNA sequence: TGTGCCAGCAGCGTGCCCACGGGCACTGAAGCTTTCTTT.

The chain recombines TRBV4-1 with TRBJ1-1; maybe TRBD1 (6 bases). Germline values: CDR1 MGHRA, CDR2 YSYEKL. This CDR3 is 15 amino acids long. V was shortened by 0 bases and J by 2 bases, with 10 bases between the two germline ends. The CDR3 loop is CASSQDTGLNTEAFF. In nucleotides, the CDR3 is TGCGCCAGCAGCCAAGACACAGGGCTCAACACTGAAGCTTTCTTT.

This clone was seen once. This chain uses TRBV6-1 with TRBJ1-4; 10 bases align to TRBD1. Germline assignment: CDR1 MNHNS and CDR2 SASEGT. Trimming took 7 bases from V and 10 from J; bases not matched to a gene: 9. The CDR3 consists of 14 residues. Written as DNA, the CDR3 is TGTGCCAGCACCGCGACAGGGGGCGCCGGAAAACTGTTTTTT. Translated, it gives CASTATGGAGKLFF.

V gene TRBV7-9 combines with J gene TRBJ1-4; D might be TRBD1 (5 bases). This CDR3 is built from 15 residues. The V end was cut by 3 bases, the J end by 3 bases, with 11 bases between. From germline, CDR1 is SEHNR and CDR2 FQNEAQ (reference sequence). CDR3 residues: CASSFGGGANEKLFF. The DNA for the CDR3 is TGTGCCAGCAGCTTCGGCGGGGGTGCTAATGAAAAACTGTTTTTT. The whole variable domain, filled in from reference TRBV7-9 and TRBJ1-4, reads DTGVSQNPRHKITKRGQNVTFRCDPISEHNRLYWYRQTLGQGPEFLTYFQNEAQLEKSRLLSDRFSAERPKGSFSTLEIQRTEQGDSAMYLCASSFGGGANEKLFFGSGTQLSVL.

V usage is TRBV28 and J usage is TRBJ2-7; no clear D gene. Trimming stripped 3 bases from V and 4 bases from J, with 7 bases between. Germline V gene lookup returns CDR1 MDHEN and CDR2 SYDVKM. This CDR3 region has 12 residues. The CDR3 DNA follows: TGTGCCAGCAGTTTTGGCATTTACGAGCAGTACTTC. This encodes CASSFGIYEQYF.

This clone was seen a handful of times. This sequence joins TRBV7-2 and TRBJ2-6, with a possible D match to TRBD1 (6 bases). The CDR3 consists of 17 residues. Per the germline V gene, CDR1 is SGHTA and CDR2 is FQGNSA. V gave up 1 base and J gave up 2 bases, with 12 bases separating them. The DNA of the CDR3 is TGTGCCAGCAGCTTAGTTGTGGGGGCGACTGGGGCCAACGTCCTGACTTTC. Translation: CASSLVVGATGANVLTF.

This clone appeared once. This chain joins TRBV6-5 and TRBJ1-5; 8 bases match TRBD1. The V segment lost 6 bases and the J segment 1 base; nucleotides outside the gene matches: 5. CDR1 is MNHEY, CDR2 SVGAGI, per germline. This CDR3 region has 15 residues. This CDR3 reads CASRQDRGSNQPQHF. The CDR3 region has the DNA TGTGCCAGCAGACAAGACAGGGGAAGCAATCAGCCCCAGCATTTT.

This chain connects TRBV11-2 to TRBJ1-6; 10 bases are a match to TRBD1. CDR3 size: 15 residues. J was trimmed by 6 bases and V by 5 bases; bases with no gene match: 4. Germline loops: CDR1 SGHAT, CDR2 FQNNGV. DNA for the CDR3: TGTGCCAGCAGCATGGGACAGGGGTTTAATTCACCCCTCCACTTT. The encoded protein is CASSMGQGFNSPLHF.

The CDR3 loop reads CASSQGPAGGTNEQFF. CDR3 nucleotides: TGCGCCAGCAGCCAAGGTCCAGCGGGAGGAACGAATGAGCAGTTCTTC. The V call is TRBV4-3, the J call TRBJ2-1; TRBD2 matches 9 bases. Losses at the gene ends were 1 base for V and 7 bases for J; bases not matched to a gene: 8. There are 16 residues in the CDR3. Germline assignment: CDR1 LGHNA and CDR2 YSLEER.

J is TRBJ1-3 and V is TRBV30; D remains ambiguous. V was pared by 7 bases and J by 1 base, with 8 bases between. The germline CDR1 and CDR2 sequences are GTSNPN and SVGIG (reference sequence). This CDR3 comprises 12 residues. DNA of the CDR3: TGTGCCTTCCAGTTATCTGGAAACACCATATATTTT. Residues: CAFQLSGNTIYF.

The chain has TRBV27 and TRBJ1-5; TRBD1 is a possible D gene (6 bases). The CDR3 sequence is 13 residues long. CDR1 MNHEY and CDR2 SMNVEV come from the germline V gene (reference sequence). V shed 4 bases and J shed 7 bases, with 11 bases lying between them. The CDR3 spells CASSWGGGQPQHF. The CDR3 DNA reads TGTGCCAGCAGTTGGGGGGGCGGGCAGCCCCAGCATTTT.

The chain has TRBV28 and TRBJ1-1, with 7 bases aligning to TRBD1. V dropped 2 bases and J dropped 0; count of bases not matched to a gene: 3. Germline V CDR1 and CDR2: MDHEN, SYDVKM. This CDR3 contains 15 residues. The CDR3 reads CASSLRDRLNTEAFF. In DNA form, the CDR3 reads TGTGCCAGCAGTTTAAGGGACAGATTGAACACTGAAGCTTTCTTT. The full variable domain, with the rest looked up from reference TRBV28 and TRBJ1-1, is DVKVTQSSRYLVKRTGEKVFLECVQDMDHENMFWYRQDPGLGLRLIYFSYDVKMKEKGDIPEGYSVSREKKERFSLILESASTNQTSMYLCASSLRDRLNTEAFFGQGTRLTVV.

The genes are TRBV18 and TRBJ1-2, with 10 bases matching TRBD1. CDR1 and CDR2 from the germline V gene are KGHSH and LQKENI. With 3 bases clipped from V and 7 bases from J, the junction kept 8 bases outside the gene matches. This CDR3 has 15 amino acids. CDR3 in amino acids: CASSPTGTGVAGYTF. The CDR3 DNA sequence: TGTGCCAGCTCACCGACCGGGACAGGGGTGGCTGGCTACACCTTC.

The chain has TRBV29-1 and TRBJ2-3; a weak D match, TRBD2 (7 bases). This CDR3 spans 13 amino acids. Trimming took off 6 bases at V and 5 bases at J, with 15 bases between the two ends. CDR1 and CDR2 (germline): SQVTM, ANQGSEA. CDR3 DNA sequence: TGCAGCGTGGGGGCTTGGGGGGGAGATACGCAGTATTTT. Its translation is CSVGAWGGDTQYF.

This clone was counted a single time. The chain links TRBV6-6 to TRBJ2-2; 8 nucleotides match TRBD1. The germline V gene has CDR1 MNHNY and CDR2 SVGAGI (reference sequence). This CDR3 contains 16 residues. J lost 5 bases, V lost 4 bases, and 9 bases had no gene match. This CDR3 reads CASSSSQGAGTGELFF. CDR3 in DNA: TGTGCCAGCAGTTCCAGTCAGGGGGCGGGTACCGGGGAGCTGTTTTTT.

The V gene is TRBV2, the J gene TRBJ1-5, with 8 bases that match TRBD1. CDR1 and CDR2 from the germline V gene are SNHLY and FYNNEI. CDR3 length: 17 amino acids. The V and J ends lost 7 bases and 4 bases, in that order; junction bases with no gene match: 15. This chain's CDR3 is CASNGVAGGYQNQPQHF. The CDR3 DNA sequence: TGTGCCAGCAATGGCGTCGCAGGGGGCTATCAGAATCAGCCCCAGCATTTT.

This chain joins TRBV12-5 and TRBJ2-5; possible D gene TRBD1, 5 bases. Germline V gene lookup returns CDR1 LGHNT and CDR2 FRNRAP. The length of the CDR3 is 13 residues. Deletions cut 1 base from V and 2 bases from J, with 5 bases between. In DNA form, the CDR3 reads TGTGCTAGTGGTTTGGGGACACAAGAGACCCAGTACTTC. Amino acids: CASGLGTQETQYF.

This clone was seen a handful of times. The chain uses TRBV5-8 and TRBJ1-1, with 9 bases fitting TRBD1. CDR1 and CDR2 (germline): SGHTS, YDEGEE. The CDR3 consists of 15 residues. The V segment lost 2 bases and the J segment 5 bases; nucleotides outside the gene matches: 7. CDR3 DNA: TGTGCCAGCAGCTTAGGAGGGACAGGGAGGACTGAAGCTTTCTTT. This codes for CASSLGGTGRTEAFF.

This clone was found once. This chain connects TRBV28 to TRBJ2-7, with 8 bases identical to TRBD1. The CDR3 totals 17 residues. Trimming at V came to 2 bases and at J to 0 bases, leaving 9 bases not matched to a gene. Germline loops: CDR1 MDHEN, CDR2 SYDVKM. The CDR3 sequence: CASSLVWTGFGSYEQYF. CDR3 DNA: TGTGCCAGCAGTTTAGTCTGGACAGGGTTTGGCTCCTACGAGCAGTACTTC. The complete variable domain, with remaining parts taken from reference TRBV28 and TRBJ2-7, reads DVKVTQSSRYLVKRTGEKVFLECVQDMDHENMFWYRQDPGLGLRLIYFSYDVKMKEKGDIPEGYSVSREKKERFSLILESASTNQTSMYLCASSLVWTGFGSYEQYFGPGTRLTVT.

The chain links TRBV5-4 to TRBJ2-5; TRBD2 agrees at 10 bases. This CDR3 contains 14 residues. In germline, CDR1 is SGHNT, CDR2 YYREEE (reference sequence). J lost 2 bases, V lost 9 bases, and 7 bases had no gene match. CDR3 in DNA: TGTGCCACCTCCTCAGCGGGGGGGCAAGAGACCCAGTACTTC. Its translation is CATSSAGGQETQYF.

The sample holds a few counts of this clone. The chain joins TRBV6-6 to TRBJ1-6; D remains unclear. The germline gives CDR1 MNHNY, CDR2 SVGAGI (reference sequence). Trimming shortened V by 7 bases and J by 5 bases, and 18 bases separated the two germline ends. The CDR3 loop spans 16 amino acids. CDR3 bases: TGTGCCAGCAACCGCAATCTGCCGCAGGATAATTCACCCCTCCACTTT. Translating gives CASNRNLPQDNSPLHF.

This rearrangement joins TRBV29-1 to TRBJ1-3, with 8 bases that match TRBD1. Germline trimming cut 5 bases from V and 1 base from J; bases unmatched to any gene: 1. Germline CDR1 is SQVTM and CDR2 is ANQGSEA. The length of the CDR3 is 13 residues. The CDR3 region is CSVWTGSGNTIYF. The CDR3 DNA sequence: TGCAGCGTTTGGACAGGGTCTGGAAACACCATATATTTT.

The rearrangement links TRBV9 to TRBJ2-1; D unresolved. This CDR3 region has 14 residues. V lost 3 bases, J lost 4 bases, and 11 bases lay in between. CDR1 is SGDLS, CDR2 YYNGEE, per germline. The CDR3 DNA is TGTGCCAGCAGCGCGTGGCTAGAGTACAATGAGCAGTTCTTC. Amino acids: CASSAWLEYNEQFF.

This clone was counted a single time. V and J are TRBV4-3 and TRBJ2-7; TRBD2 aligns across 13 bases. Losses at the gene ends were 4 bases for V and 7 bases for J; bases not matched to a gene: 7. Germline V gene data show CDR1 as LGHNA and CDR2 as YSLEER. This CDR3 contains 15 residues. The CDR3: CASSPGLAGVWEQYF. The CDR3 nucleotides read TGCGCCAGCAGCCCCGGACTAGCGGGAGTGTGGGAGCAGTACTTC.